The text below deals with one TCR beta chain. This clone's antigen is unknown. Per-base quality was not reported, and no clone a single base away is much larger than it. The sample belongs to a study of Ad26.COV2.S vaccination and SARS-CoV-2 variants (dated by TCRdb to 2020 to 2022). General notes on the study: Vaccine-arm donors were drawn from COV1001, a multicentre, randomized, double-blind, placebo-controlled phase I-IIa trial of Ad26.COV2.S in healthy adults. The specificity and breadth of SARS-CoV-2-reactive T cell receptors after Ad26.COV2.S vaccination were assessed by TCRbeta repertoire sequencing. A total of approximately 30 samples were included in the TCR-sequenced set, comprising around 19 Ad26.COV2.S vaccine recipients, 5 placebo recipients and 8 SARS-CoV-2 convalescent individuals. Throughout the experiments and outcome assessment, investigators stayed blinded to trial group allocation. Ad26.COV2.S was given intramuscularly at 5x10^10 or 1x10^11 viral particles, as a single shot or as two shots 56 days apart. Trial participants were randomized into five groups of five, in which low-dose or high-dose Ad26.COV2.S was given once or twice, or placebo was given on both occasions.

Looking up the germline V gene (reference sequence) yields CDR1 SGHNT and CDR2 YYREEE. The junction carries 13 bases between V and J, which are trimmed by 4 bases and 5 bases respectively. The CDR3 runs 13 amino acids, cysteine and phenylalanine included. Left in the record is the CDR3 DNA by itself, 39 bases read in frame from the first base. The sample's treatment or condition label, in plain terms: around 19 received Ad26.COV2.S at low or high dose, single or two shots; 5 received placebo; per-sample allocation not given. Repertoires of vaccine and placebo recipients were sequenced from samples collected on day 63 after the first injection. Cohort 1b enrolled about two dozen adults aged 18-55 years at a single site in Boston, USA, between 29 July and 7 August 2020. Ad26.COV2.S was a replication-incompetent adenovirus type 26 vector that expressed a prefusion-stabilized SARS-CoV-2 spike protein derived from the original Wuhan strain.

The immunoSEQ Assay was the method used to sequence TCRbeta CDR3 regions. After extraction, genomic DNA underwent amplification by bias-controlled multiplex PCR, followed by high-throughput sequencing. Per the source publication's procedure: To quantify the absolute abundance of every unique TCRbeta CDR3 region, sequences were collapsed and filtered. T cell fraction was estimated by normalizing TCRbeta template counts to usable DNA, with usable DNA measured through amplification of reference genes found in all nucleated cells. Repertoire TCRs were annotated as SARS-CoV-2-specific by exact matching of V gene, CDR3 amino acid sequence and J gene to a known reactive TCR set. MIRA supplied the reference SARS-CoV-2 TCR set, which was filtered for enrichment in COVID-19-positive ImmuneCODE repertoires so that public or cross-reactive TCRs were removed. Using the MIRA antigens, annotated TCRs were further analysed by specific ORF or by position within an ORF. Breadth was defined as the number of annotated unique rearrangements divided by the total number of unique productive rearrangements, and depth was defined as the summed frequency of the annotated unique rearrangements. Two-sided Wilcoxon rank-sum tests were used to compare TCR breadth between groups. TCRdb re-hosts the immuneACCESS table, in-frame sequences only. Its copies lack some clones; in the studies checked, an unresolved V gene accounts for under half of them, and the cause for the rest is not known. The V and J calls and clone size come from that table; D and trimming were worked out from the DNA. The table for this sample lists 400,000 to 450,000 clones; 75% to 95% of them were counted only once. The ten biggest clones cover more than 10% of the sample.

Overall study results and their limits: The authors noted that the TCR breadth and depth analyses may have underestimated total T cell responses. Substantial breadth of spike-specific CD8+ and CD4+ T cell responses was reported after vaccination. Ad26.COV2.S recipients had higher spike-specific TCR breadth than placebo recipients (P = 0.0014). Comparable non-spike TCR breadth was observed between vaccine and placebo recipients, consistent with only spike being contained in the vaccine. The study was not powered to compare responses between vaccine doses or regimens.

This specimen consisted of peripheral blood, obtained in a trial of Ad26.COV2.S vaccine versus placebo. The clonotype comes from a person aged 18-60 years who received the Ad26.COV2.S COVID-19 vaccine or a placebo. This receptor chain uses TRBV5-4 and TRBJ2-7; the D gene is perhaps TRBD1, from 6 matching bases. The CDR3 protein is CASSITGFNEQYF. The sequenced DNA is TGTGCCAGCAGCATTACAGGGTTTAACGAGCAGTACTTC.